A single TCR beta chain is shown here with its context. Its target is unknown. The data belong to a study of regulatory T cells in long-lasting Graves disease. Whole-study results and caveats: Analysis covered peripheral blood alone, not thyroid tissue. Between persistent patients, 2,500 to 3,500 public clonotypes were shared, exceeding the 900 to 1,000 shared between new patients.

Library construction for TCR beta used iRepertoire HTBI primers and Arm-PCR of CDR3 regions. A single record per CDR3 protein comes from TCRdb applying MiXCR to the multiplex PCR reads. Of around 510,000 distinct CDR3 sequences in the sample, less than 25% were seen once. The time point was: persistent/refractory GD, antithyroid drugs over 5 years with positive TRAb. TCR sequences were obtained from RNA taken from PBMCs. Graves' disease diagnosis relied on American Thyroid Association guidelines. The CDR3 is 13 residues long. CDR1 and CDR2 (germline): MGHDK, SYGVNS. V was pared by 4 bases and J by 4 bases, with 10 bases between.

The sequence was collected from a female donor with Graves disease. The chain carries TRBV25-1 and TRBJ1-2, with a tentative D call TRBD1 (5 bases). This specimen consisted of peripheral blood mononuclear cells (PBMCs), obtained when the disease was refractory, from a patient treated with antithyroid drugs. CDR3 loop: CASSVLGTYGYTF. The DNA of the CDR3 is TGTGCCAGCAGTGTTCTAGGGACCTATGGCTACACCTTC.